The 11 T cell receptor beta chains presented below share a single source sample, sequenced in a study of PD-1 blockade in classical Hodgkin lymphoma (TCRdb year 2020). The time point label for this specimen denotes: cycle 4 day 1 (C4D1), after around six weeks of nivolumab. All trial patients had relapsed after autologous stem cell transplantation, with cohorts A, B and C differing in prior brentuximab vedotin exposure. Libraries were made using the immunoSEQ multiplex PCR assay. Imported from immuneACCESS, the table was reduced by TCRdb to in-frame sequences with V and J called. These copies leave out some clones; in studies compared against another copy, an unresolved V gene accounts for under half, and the cause of the remainder is not known. The sample table shows tens of thousands of clones, and roughly nine tenths are seen once. Approximately 10% of the sample comes from the top ten. Source: peripheral blood mononuclear cells (PBMCs), taken before the fourth cycle of nivolumab. Receptors originate from a human donor with classical Hodgkin lymphoma.

This chain links TRBV5-1 with TRBJ2-6; D uncertain. This CDR3 contains 15 residues. Germline V lookup: CDR1 SGHRS, CDR2 YFSETQ. V lost 0 bases to trimming and J lost 0 bases, with 4 bases between them. CDR3 residues: CASSLAFSGANVLTF. CDR3 DNA sequence: TGCGCCAGCAGCTTGGCTTTCTCTGGGGCCAACGTCCTGACTTTC.

The chain joins TRBV19 to TRBJ2-2, with D maybe TRBD1 (5 bases). CDR1 and CDR2 from the germline V gene are LNHDA and SQIVND (reference sequence). This CDR3 contains 17 residues. Trimming took off 0 bases at V and 4 bases at J, with 15 bases between the two ends. CDR3 nucleotides: TGTGCCAGTAGTATAGATCTCCGACAGCTCCGCACCGGGGAGCTGTTTTTT. It specifies CASSIDLRQLRTGELFF.

The chain joins TRBV6-5 to TRBJ2-7; D possibly matches TRBD1 or TRBD2 (6 bases each). V was cut by 4 bases and J by 2 bases, with 12 bases left in between. This CDR3 contains 14 residues. CDR1 MNHEY and CDR2 SVGAGI come from the germline V gene. The CDR3 reads CASSSGGQTYEQYF. CDR3 DNA sequence: TGTGCCAGCAGTTCCGGGGGCCAGACCTACGAGCAGTACTTC.

This chain joins TRBV18 and TRBJ1-4; TRBD1 agrees at 10 bases. J gave up 5 bases and V 3 bases, and 3 bases lay outside the gene matches. Germline V lookup: CDR1 KGHSH, CDR2 LQKENI. The CDR3 consists of 15 residues. CDR3 sequence: CASSPPGQGNEKLFF. CDR3 bases: TGTGCCAGCTCACCTCCGGGACAGGGGAATGAAAAACTGTTTTTT.

The CDR3 DNA reads TGTGCCAGCAGGGGACAGGGGGGCCAGCCCCAGCATTTT. Residues: CASRGQGGQPQHF. The chain carries TRBV6-5 and TRBJ1-5; TRBD1 matches 11 bases. The trim removed 6 bases at V and 7 bases at J, leaving 2 bases unmatched. The CDR3 runs to 13 residues. Looked up from germline, CDR1 is MNHEY and CDR2 is SVGAGI.

The chain couples TRBV6-1 to TRBJ2-5; D perhaps matches TRBD1 (5 bases). Trimming removed 4 bases from V and 4 bases from J, with 7 bases in between. Per the germline V gene, CDR1 is MNHNS and CDR2 is SASEGT. The CDR3 length is 12 residues. The CDR3, as DNA: TGTGCCAGCAGTGTGGGGCGAGAGACCCAGTACTTC. Translating it yields CASSVGRETQYF.

The V gene is TRBV7-9, the J gene TRBJ2-3, with D possibly TRBD2 on 6 matching bases. This CDR3 comprises 14 residues. V was cut by 2 bases and J by 4 bases, with 10 bases left in between. Germline V lookup: CDR1 SEHNR, CDR2 FQNEAQ (reference sequence). The CDR3 sequence: CASSLNPGADTQYF. DNA of the CDR3: TGTGCCAGCAGCTTAAATCCGGGAGCAGATACGCAGTATTTT.

This clone was seen more than once but under ten times. This chain joins TRBV6-1 and TRBJ1-6, with D possibly matching TRBD1 (5 bases). Germline-derived CDR1 and CDR2 are MNHNS and SASEGT. CDR3 length: 17 amino acids. Trimming removed 4 bases from V and 0 bases from J, with 13 bases in between. The chain's CDR3 is CASSGAQGFSYNSPLHF. The DNA for the CDR3 is TGTGCCAGCAGTGGCGCCCAGGGTTTCTCCTATAATTCACCCCTCCACTTT.

The chain links TRBV6-1 to TRBJ1-6; D unresolved. CDR1 is MNHNS and CDR2 is SASEGT in the germline V gene. Between the trimmed V and J ends, which lost 8 bases and 10 bases, there was a span of 15 bases. This CDR3 contains 13 residues. As DNA, the CDR3 is TGTGCCAGCCGGGCAGGCCCGTTCTCACCCCTCCACTTT. It yields the protein CASRAGPFSPLHF.

V is TRBV11-3 and J is TRBJ2-1; 7 bases fit TRBD1. V was clipped by 5 bases and J by 9 bases; unmatched bases: 16. Per the germline V gene, CDR1 is SGHNT and CDR2 is YENEEA. The CDR3 consists of 16 residues. In DNA, the CDR3 is TGTGCCAGCAGCAAAGGGGGCAGGGACCCCTCGAGTGAGCAGTTCTTC. This codes for CASSKGGRDPSSEQFF.

The chain links TRBV4-2 to TRBJ1-5; D unclear. The germline V gene has CDR1 LGHNA and CDR2 YNFKEQ. V was trimmed by 0 bases and J by 5 bases, leaving 8 bases between them. The CDR3 loop spans 14 amino acids. The CDR3 sequence is CASSQDKRDQPQHF. The CDR3 DNA sequence: TGTGCCAGCAGCCAAGATAAGAGGGATCAGCCCCAGCATTTT.